This note documents a single TCR beta chain sequence. Its cognate antigen is unknown. The sample has other DNA sequences that encode this CDR3 too. Use of 60 Vbeta and 13 Jbeta primers characterized the PCR. In the authors' methods: A later analysis counted about 80 million unique TCR beta chains, some 10 million shared. Libraries were prepared by immunoSEQ multiplex PCR; TCRdb keeps only in-frame clonotypes and omits some of them. For V, J and clone size, that table is used; D and trimming come from the DNA. The sample records roughly 120,000 clones, over 65% being singletons. This entry comes from a study of cytomegalovirus exposure and HLA in healthy donors. General study findings and limits: Rates of TCR association differed by HLA locus in a later analysis, with DRB1 highest and HLA-C lowest.

Germline lookup yields CDR1 SGHRS and CDR2 YFSETQ. The CDR3 has 15 residues. The V segment lost 1 base and the J segment 4 bases; nucleotides outside the gene matches: 1. The TCR originated in a woman in her thirties in good health and CMV-seropositive. This chain joins TRBV5-1 and TRBJ2-1, with 11 bases aligning to TRBD2. The sequencing input was PBMCs. The CDR3 nucleotides are TGCGCCAGCAGCTTGTCTAGCGGGGGGTACAATGAGCAGTTCTTC. Translation gives CASSLSSGGYNEQFF.